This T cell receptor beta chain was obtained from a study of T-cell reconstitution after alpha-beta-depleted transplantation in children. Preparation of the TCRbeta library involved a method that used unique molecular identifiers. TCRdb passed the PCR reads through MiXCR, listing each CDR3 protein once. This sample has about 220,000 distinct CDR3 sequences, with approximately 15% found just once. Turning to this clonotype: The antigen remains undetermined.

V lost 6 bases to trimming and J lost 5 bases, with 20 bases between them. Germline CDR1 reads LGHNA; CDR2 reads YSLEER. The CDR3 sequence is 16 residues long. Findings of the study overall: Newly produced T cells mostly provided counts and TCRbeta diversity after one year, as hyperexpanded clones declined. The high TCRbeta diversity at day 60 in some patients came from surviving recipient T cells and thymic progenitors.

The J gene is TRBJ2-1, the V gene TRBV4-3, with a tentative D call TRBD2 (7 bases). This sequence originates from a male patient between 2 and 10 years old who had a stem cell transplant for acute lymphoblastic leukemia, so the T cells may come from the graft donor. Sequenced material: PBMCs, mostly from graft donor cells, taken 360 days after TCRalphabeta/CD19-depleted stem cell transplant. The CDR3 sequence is CASRKGRGRGHNEQFF. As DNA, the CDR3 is TGCGCCAGCAGGAAAGGCCGGGGGCGGGGGCACAATGAGCAGTTCTTC.